Following are 18 T cell receptor beta chains from one sample sequenced in a study of shared clonotypes between healthy human individuals. Clones were read by immunoSEQ multiplex PCR, and TCRdb kept only the in-frame ones, dropping some. This repertoire shows hundreds of thousands of clones, 95% to 97% found once; its top ten account for less than 0.35%. Sequencing was done on a sample of memory CD8+ T cells sorted from blood. The subset: CD45RO+ cells pooled with CCR7-negative TemRA cells. The receptors were sampled from a man aged 25-45 years in good health.

The chain couples TRBV7-3 to TRBJ2-7; 7 nucleotides line up with TRBD2. Germline lookup yields CDR1 SGHTA and CDR2 FQGTGA. There are 13 residues in the CDR3. V shed 2 bases, J shed 7 bases, and the junction held 5 bases outside the gene matches. CDR3 residues: CASSLFREGEQYF. Here the CDR3 DNA reads TGTGCCAGCAGCTTATTCAGGGAGGGGGAGCAGTACTTC.

The CDR3 DNA reads as TGCGCCAGCAGCTTTAGGGAGGAGACCCAGTACTTC. It yields the protein CASSFREETQYF. This chain uses TRBV5-1 with TRBJ2-5, with D perhaps TRBD2 (5 bases). The ends were cut back, 2 bases at V and 5 bases at J, with 7 bases in the middle. This CDR3 is built from 12 residues. Germline lookup yields CDR1 SGHRS and CDR2 YFSETQ.

The rearrangement links TRBV6-1 to TRBJ2-7; D is unresolved. Trimming left V 1 base short and J 6 bases short, with 4 bases between. Germline V gene data show CDR1 as MNHNS and CDR2 as SASEGT. The CDR3 sequence is 11 residues long. The CDR3 DNA is TGTGCCAGCAGTGAAGAACTCGAGCAGTACTTC. It specifies CASSEELEQYF.

This clone was seen a single time. This chain uses TRBV18 with TRBJ1-1; D remains unclear. This CDR3 spans 16 amino acids. Trimming left V 3 bases short and J 1 base short, with 15 bases between. Germline V CDR1 and CDR2: KGHSH, LQKENI. CDR3 loop: CASSPNIRQTNTEAFF. The CDR3 DNA sequence: TGTGCCAGCTCACCGAATATTCGGCAGACGAACACTGAAGCTTTCTTT.

This clone was seen a single time. V is TRBV2 and J is TRBJ2-7; perhaps TRBD2 as D (6 bases). The germline gives CDR1 SNHLY, CDR2 FYNNEI. The V gene lost 4 bases and the J gene lost 7 bases, with 14 bases spanning the gap. The length of the CDR3 is 13 residues. CDR3 DNA sequence: TGTGCCAGCAGTGGATCGGGGGTAGAGGAGCAGTACTTC. It translates to CASSGSGVEEQYF.

The chain couples TRBV19 to TRBJ2-7, with D tentatively TRBD2 (6 bases). Per germline, CDR1 LNHDA and CDR2 SQIVND (reference sequence). The CDR3 is made up of 12 amino acids. Trimming took 5 bases from V and 3 from J, leaving 8 bases between them. The CDR3 is CASSRRDYEQYF. DNA for the CDR3: TGTGCCAGTAGTCGGCGGGACTACGAGCAGTACTTC.

The chain couples TRBV2 to TRBJ1-4; possibly TRBD1 for D (5 bases). The germline V gene encodes CDR1 SNHLY and CDR2 FYNNEI. The CDR3 extends over 15 amino acids. V lost 0 bases and J lost 8, with 13 bases in between. CDR3: CASSEAPRGWEKLFF. CDR3 nucleotides: TGTGCCAGCAGTGAAGCGCCGAGGGGCTGGGAAAAACTGTTTTTT.

The V and J genes are TRBV7-2 and TRBJ1-4, with 8 nucleotides matching TRBD1. Germline loops: CDR1 SGHTA, CDR2 FQGNSA. V lost 3 bases and J lost 0; bases outside the gene matches: 0. CDR3 length equals 15 residues. In DNA, the CDR3 is TGTGCCAGCAGCTTGACAGGGGCAACTAATGAAAAACTGTTTTTT. It encodes CASSLTGATNEKLFF.

The chain carries TRBV18 and TRBJ2-7; the D is unclear. CDR1 and CDR2 from the germline V gene are KGHSH and LQKENI. The length of the CDR3 is 11 residues. With 3 bases removed from V and 6 bases from J, the gap between germline ends came to 6 bases. Here the CDR3 reads CASSPSGEQYF. In nucleotides, the CDR3 is TGTGCCAGCTCACCTTCCGGCGAGCAGTACTTC.

The V gene is TRBV30, the J gene TRBJ2-5; 7 nucleotides agree with TRBD1. V gave up 3 bases and J gave up 4 bases; unmatched junction bases: 8. Germline CDR1 and CDR2: GTSNPN and SVGIG (reference sequence). The CDR3 runs 14 residues. The CDR3 sequence: CAWSPRGLGETQYF. Written as DNA, the CDR3 is TGTGCCTGGAGCCCCAGGGGGTTAGGAGAGACCCAGTACTTC.

Comments on this clone: Germline is not matched at one junction end, which may reflect a read error. The chain joins TRBV10-2 to TRBJ2-7; D ambiguous. CDR1 is WSHSY and CDR2 is SAAADI in the germline V gene. The length of the CDR3 is 13 residues. The CDR3 nucleotides are TGCGCCAGCAGGGAGTGGAGCTCCTACGAGCAGTACTTC. Translating gives CASREWSSYEQYF.

The chain employs TRBV30 and TRBJ2-7, with 8 bases that match TRBD2. J was trimmed by 7 bases and V by 4 bases; bases with no gene match: 6. Germline V gene sequence: CDR1 GTSNPN, CDR2 SVGIG (reference sequence). There are 12 residues in the CDR3. This CDR3 reads CAWNSGAGEQYF. CDR3 DNA: TGTGCCTGGAATAGCGGGGCGGGGGAGCAGTACTTC.

This chain connects TRBV5-4 to TRBJ2-3; 9 bases line up with TRBD1. Germline-derived CDR1 and CDR2 are SGHNT and YYREEE (reference sequence). The CDR3 is 15 amino acids. The junction had 4 bases not matched to a gene; V was cut back by 4 bases and J by 1 base. CDR3 nucleotide sequence: TGTGCCAGCAGCCCGGACAGGGGCCGCACAGATACGCAGTATTTT. It yields the protein CASSPDRGRTDTQYF.

The chain carries TRBV7-6 and TRBJ1-5; D is unclear. The CDR3 contains 15 residues. Germline V gene data show CDR1 as SGHVS and CDR2 as FNYEAQ. V lost 1 base, J lost 2 bases, and 9 bases lay in between. Here the CDR3 reads CASSLGSGGNQPQHF. The CDR3 DNA is TGTGCCAGCAGCTTAGGGTCCGGGGGCAATCAGCCCCAGCATTTT.

The gene calls are TRBV28 and TRBJ2-5, with D possibly matching TRBD2 (6 bases). CDR3 length: 12 amino acids. Germline-derived CDR1 and CDR2 are MDHEN and SYDVKM. Trimming stripped 9 bases from V and 5 bases from J, with 13 bases between. The CDR3 DNA reads as TGTGCCAGTCGGACTACGCGGGAGACCCAGTACTTC. Translation: CASRTTRETQYF.

The chain has TRBV4-1 and TRBJ2-3, with D perhaps matching TRBD1 or TRBD2 (5 bases each). Trimming stripped 0 bases from V and 7 bases from J, with 32 bases between. Germline V gives CDR1 MGHRA, CDR2 YSYEKL. The CDR3 is 21 amino acids. CDR3 DNA: TGCGCCAGCAGCCAAGACCAAACCAGGGCCGAGACTATACGCCTTGCCCATACGCAGTATTTT. It is translated as CASSQDQTRAETIRLAHTQYF.

The chain carries TRBV25-1 and TRBJ2-1; the D is unclear. CDR3 length equals 15 residues. Germline loops: CDR1 MGHDK, CDR2 SYGVNS. The ends were cut back, 1 base at V and 2 bases at J, with 9 bases in the middle. CDR3 amino acids: CASSELEIAYNEQFF. For the CDR3, the DNA is TGTGCCAGCAGTGAATTAGAGATAGCCTACAATGAGCAGTTCTTC. Combining the CDR3 with reference TRBV25-1 and TRBJ2-1 gives the whole variable domain EADIYQTPRYLVIGTGKKITLECSQTMGHDKMYWYQQDPGMELHLIHYSYGVNSTEKGDLSSESTVSRIRTEHFPLTLESARPSHTSQYLCASSELEIAYNEQFFGPGTRLTVL.

This CDR3 reads CASSARTGQDTQYF. In DNA form, the CDR3 reads TGTGCCAGCAGTGCCAGGACAGGTCAAGATACGCAGTATTTT. The chain uses TRBV2 and TRBJ2-3; 7 nucleotides line up with TRBD1. Trimming took 4 bases from V and 5 from J; bases not matched to a gene: 6. Germline V gene lookup returns CDR1 SNHLY and CDR2 FYNNEI. This CDR3 is built from 14 residues.